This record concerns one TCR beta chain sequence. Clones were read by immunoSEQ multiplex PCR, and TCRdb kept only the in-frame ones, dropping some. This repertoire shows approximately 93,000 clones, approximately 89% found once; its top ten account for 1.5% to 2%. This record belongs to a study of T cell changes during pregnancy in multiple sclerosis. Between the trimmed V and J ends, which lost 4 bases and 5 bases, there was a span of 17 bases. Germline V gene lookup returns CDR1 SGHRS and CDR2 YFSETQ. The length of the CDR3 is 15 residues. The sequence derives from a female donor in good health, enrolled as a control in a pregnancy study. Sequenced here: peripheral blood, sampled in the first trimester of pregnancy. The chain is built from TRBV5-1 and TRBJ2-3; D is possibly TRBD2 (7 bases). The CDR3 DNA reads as TGCGCCAGCAGCCCCCTAGGGGGGGACCGAGATACGCAGTATTTT. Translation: CASSPLGGDRDTQYF.